This TCR beta chain was recovered during a study of blood T cell repertoires in COVID-19 (dated by TCRdb to 2018 to 2021). With regard to the full study: Collaborator samples came from the United States, Italy and Spain and covered acute and convalescent phases of COVID-19. A freely available public database, intended as a resource for researchers studying the immune response to SARS-CoV-2, is where the repertoires were released. The sample metadata nearly always contained a de-identified subject ID, COVID-19 status, age in years and sex. The material from the prospective study consisted of cDNA or gDNA derived from T cells, B-cell-depleted T cells, or PBMCs. Subjects who had been exposed to COVID-19, were actively infected with it, or had recovered from it provided the deeply sampled blood TCRbeta repertoires that made up the dataset. Samples came from the ongoing ImmuneRACE study (first 160 participants) plus 1,254 subjects from 6 global collaborators. Where available, HLA class I and class II types were obtained from metadata supplied by the sample provider rather than from assay-based typing. The research as a whole found: The quantity of clinical and demographic metadata differed by source and by participant and was supplied without curation.

From a lookup of the germline V gene, CDR1 and CDR2 are SGHTA and FQGTGA. The germline V end is reduced by 5 bases and the J end by 11 bases; junction bases left unmatched: 13. Reading from cysteine to phenylalanine, the CDR3 counts 17 amino acids. CDR3 DNA is the only sequence kept; it has 51 bases, read in frame from the first base. Each collaborating institution followed its own protocols to collect whole blood in K2EDTA tubes. For TCRbeta analysis, collaborators shipped samples as frozen whole blood, isolated PBMCs, or DNA extracted from either of those sample types. Note on this clone: Its specific antigen is unknown. It has no much larger one-base neighbor in the sample; base qualities were not kept.

TCRbeta CDR3 regions were amplified from genomic DNA by means of the immunoSEQ Assay, a bias-controlled multiplex PCR. Per the source publication's procedure: The number of nucleated cells in each sample was estimated by amplification of reference gene primers within the assay. To quantify the absolute abundance of each unique TCRbeta CDR3 rearrangement, sequence reads were collapsed and filtered. For each sample, productive Simpson clonality was calculated as the square root of Simpson's diversity index over productive rearrangements. Imported from immuneACCESS, the table was reduced by TCRdb to in-frame sequences with V and J called. These copies leave out some clones; in studies compared against another copy, an unresolved V gene accounts for under half, and the cause of the remainder is not known. V, J and clone size are those of that table, while D and trimming were read from the DNA. The sample yields roughly 120,000 clones; more than 80% were counted once. The top ten hold approximately 4.4% of the sample.

The chain couples TRBV7-3 to TRBJ2-1; TRBD2 matches 15 bases in the middle. The clonotype originates from a woman between 50 and 59 years old with acute or convalescent COVID-19. The sequencing input was peripheral blood. The CDR3 region has the sequence CASSPHLGLAGGGQQFF. The base sequence is TGTGCCAGCAGCCCCCACCTCGGACTAGCGGGGGGGGGTCAGCAGTTCTTC. With the rest looked up from the reference TRBV7-3 and TRBJ2-1 genes rather than sequenced, the full variable domain is GAGVSQTPSNKVTEKGKYVELRCDPISGHTALYWYRQSLGQGPEFLIYFQGTGAADDSGLPNDRFFAVRPEGSVSTLKIQRTERGDSAVYLCASSPHLGLAGGGQQFFGPGTRLTVL.